The present T cell receptor beta chain was sequenced within a study of shared clonotypes between healthy human individuals. The CDR3 is 13 amino acids. Germline CDR1 reads SQVTM; CDR2 reads ANQGSEA. Over several immunoSEQ plates, each subset's genomic DNA was distributed in even portions. Only in-frame clones appear in the TCRdb table, and some are missing; sequencing was by immunoSEQ multiplex PCR. The table includes some 650,000 clones, 97% detected once. Details on this clone: Relative to the germline gene, one junction end is altered; a read error may explain this.

The material sequenced was naive CD4+ T cells sorted from blood. Documented subset: CD45RA+ positively selected. This receptor was identified in a woman in her twenties or thirties in good health. This chain joins TRBV29-1 and TRBJ2-5; TRBD1 matches 8 bases. The chain's CDR3 is CSVKDRGEETQYF. In DNA, the CDR3 is TGCAGCGTTAAAGACAGGGGAGAAGAGACCCAGTACTTC.